This TCR beta chain is drawn from a study of cytomegalovirus exposure and HLA in healthy donors. PCR involved 60 Vbeta and 13 Jbeta primers. TCRdb keeps only in-frame clones here, not all; method: immunoSEQ multiplex PCR. The sample lists about 110,000 clones, 65% to 75% occurring once. V lost 2 bases and J lost 1; bases outside the gene matches: 1. The germline V gene encodes CDR1 SGHTA and CDR2 FQGNSA. This CDR3 comprises 14 residues. Study-level points and caveats: The authors later found HLA-associated TCR beta chains more clonally expanded than equally common others.

Points on this clone: Its cognate antigen is unknown.

The rearrangement uses TRBV7-2 and TRBJ2-5, with 7 bases that match TRBD2. Sequenced: PBMCs. The receptor's source is a woman aged 40 to 49 in good health and CMV-seropositive. The CDR3 bases are TGTGCCAGCAGCTTATGGGGGGGCCAAGAGACCCAGTACTTC. It translates to CASSLWGGQETQYF.